The rows below give T cell receptor beta chains drawn from one sample of a study of molecular identifiers for immune sequencing clone quantification. Each CDR3 protein is one row after TCRdb ran MiXCR on the PCR reads. The sample records roughly 300,000 distinct CDR3 sequences, roughly a quarter being singletons. The sequencing sample was made of naive CD8+ T cells from blood, with Jurkat cell RNA spiked in. These TCRs come from a human donor in good health. Some libraries in this study had Jurkat cell RNA spiked in. Each CDR3 is given with its conserved first and last residue. The D gene is left open where the match is weak. Clone size appears in some rows only: once, few, many, or a class for an expanded clone.

clone_size j_call cdr3_length v_call d_call cdr3_nt cdr3_aa
. TRBJ2-1 14 TRBV12-3/TRBV12-4 TRBD2 TGTGCCAGCAGTTTAAGAGCGGGAGAGGATGAGCAGTTCTTC CASSLRAGEDEQFF
few TRBJ2-7 12 TRBV12-3/TRBV12-4 . TGTGCCAGCAGTTTCATGGGAGACGAGCAGTACTTC CASSFMGDEQYF
many TRBJ2-3 18 TRBV2 TRBD2 TGTGCCAGCAGTCTAACGTTCTCGACTAGCGGGAGTTCAGATACGCAGTATTTT CASSLTFSTSGSSDTQYF
few TRBJ1-2 11 TRBV30 TRBD1 TGTGCCTCCCGACAGGGAAATGGCTACACCTTC CASRQGNGYTF
few TRBJ2-1 11 TRBV20-1 . TGCAGTGCTAGAGTGAGAGATGAGCAGTTCTTC CSARVRDEQFF
. TRBJ1-1 16 TRBV16 TRBD1 TGTGCCAGCAGCCAGACTACAGGGGGGTTGCACACTGAAGCTTTCTTT CASSQTTGGLHTEAFF
. TRBJ1-4 15 TRBV6-5 . TGTGCCAGCAGTTACTCCCCCCGGGACCATGATCACCTGTTTTTT CASSYSPRDHDHLFF
. TRBJ1-5 12 TRBV5-6 . TGTGCCAGCAGCTTGTGGGAACAGCCCCAGCATTTT CASSLWEQPQHF
. TRBJ2-7 13 TRBV4-3 . TGCGCCAGCAGCCAGGGAATGGGGGCAGAGCAGTACTTC CASSQGMGAEQYF
. TRBJ2-3 20 TRBV6-2/TRBV6-3 TRBD1 TGTGCCAGCAGTTACTCGAGTAGCCCGGACAGGGCCACTAGCACAGATACGCAGTATTTT CASSYSSSPDRATSTDTQYF
. TRBJ1-1 14 TRBV6-2/TRBV6-3 . TGTGCCAGCACTCCGGGGAGGCTGAACACTGAAGCTTTCTTT CASTPGRLNTEAFF
. TRBJ2-3 16 TRBV2 TRBD1 TGTGCCAGCAGTGGAAGGGGGGACAGGGTCACAGATACGCAGTATTTT CASSGRGDRVTDTQYF
few TRBJ1-1 13 TRBV28 . TGTGCCAGCAGTTTAAGCAGAGACACTGAAGCTTTCTTT CASSLSRDTEAFF
. TRBJ2-2 17 TRBV7-9 TRBD2 TGTGCCCGCAGCCCGGGCCTAGCGGGAGCCCCCCCCGGGGAGCTGTTTTTT CARSPGLAGAPPGELFF
few TRBJ2-7 13 TRBV4-3 . TGCGCCAGCAGCCAAGGGGACGGCTACGAGCAGTACTTC CASSQGDGYEQYF
many TRBJ2-7 14 TRBV5-4 . TGTGCCAGCAGCCCCTCGACAAGTGTTTACGAGCAGTACTTC CASSPSTSVYEQYF
many TRBJ2-3 12 TRBV5-4 . TGTGCCAGCAGCCGAAACACAGATACGCAGTATTTT CASSRNTDTQYF
. TRBJ2-3 16 TRBV7-9 . TGTGCCAGCAGCTTAGACTCGGGGGGCCTCACAGATACGCAGTATTTT CASSLDSGGLTDTQYF
few TRBJ2-7 18 TRBV6-2/TRBV6-3 TRBD1 TGTGCCAGCAACCTCGGGCCCGTTCTTGGCCAGGGGGCCTACGAGCAGTACTTC CASNLGPVLGQGAYEQYF
few TRBJ1-1 11 TRBV20-1 . TGCAGTGCTAGAGTCCGCTCTGAAGCTTTCTTT CSARVRSEAFF
. TRBJ2-7 14 TRBV7-2 . TGTGCCAGCAGCTTGTATGACCGCTCCTACGCGCAGTACTTC CASSLYDRSYAQYF
. TRBJ1-1 13 TRBV2 . TGTGCCAGCAGAGCGTGGACTGGCACTGAAGCTTTCTTT CASRAWTGTEAFF
. TRBJ2-7 14 TRBV20-1 . TGCAGTGCTAGCCCCCGGGACATTATCTACGAGCAGTACTTC CSASPRDIIYEQYF
few TRBJ2-2 15 TRBV7-9 TRBD2 TGTGCCAGCAGCTTGGCGGGGGGAAGCACCGGGGAGCTGTTTTTT CASSLAGGSTGELFF
. TRBJ1-5 13 TRBV10-3 . TGTGCCATCAGTGTTGCAGGGGATCAGCCCCAGCATTTT CAISVAGDQPQHF
. TRBJ2-7 16 TRBV4-3 TRBD1 TGCGCCAGCAGCCAAGATTTGGGACAGGAGAGCTACGAGCAGTACTTC CASSQDLGQESYEQYF
. TRBJ2-7 14 TRBV20-1 . TGCAGTACGGGTGGGCCAGGGCTCCCATACGAGCAGTACTTC CSTGGPGLPYEQYF
few TRBJ2-3 15 TRBV29-1 . TGCAGCGTTGACGCCCACGGGGGTAGCACAGATACGCAGTATTTT CSVDAHGGSTDTQYF
many TRBJ2-7 12 TRBV27 . TGTGCCAGCAGTTCCGGGACACCCGAGCAGTACTTC CASSSGTPEQYF
many TRBJ2-7 12 TRBV20-1 TRBD1 TGCAGTGCAGGGGACAGCAACTACGAGCAGTACTTC CSAGDSNYEQYF
few TRBJ1-1 13 TRBV7-9 . TGTGCCAGCAGCTTAGACGGGGGAGGTGAAGCTTTCTTT CASSLDGGGEAFF
few TRBJ1-1 14 TRBV18 . TGTGCCAGCTCACCAATGGACAGGAACACTGAAGCTTTCTTT CASSPMDRNTEAFF
many TRBJ2-3 17 TRBV9 TRBD1 TGTGCCAGCAGCCCCCAAGGGGGACAGGGTTATCAAGATACGCAGTATTTT CASSPQGGQGYQDTQYF
. TRBJ2-7 14 TRBV27 . TGTGCCAGCAGTTTAGGAGCTCGAGGGGACGAGCAGTACTTC CASSLGARGDEQYF
few TRBJ2-7 16 TRBV27 TRBD2 TGTGCCAGCAGTCCAGTAGCGGGGGGCTATTCCTACGAGCAGTACTTC CASSPVAGGYSYEQYF
many TRBJ2-3 13 TRBV14 . TGTGCCAGCAGCCTACACAATACAGATACGCAGTATTTT CASSLHNTDTQYF
many TRBJ1-1 12 TRBV29-1 . TGCAGCGTTGGGACAGTGAACACTGAAGCTTTCTTT CSVGTVNTEAFF
many TRBJ2-2 13 TRBV9 . TGTGCCAGCAGTAACAGTAACACCGGGGAGCTGTTTTTT CASSNSNTGELFF
many TRBJ2-3 13 TRBV29-1 TRBD1 TGCAGCGTAACAGGGGCCAACACAGATACGCAGTATTTT CSVTGANTDTQYF
few TRBJ2-3 16 TRBV20-1 . TGCAATGCTCCTTCCAGGGAAGGCCTTCCATTTGATACGCAGTATTTT CNAPSREGLPFDTQYF
few TRBJ2-1 15 TRBV11-2 . TGTGCCAGCAGCTTAGTTTTTAGGGGGAGGGATGAGCAGTTCTTC CASSLVFRGRDEQFF